These 20 T cell receptor beta chains were sequenced from one sample in a study of blood T cell repertoires in COVID-19. This table comes from immunoSEQ multiplex PCR, and its TCRdb copy is limited to in-frame clones, with some not included. The table has tens of thousands of clones, about three quarters seen once. The sequenced material came from peripheral blood. The receptors shown here come from an older man with active or convalescent COVID-19.

This clone was detected once. The chain joins TRBV19 to TRBJ2-5; TRBD1 is a possible D gene (6 bases). In germline, CDR1 is LNHDA, CDR2 SQIVND (reference sequence). V lost 6 bases and J 4 bases, leaving 12 bases between the germline ends. The CDR3 sequence is 13 residues long. The CDR3 nucleotides are TGTGCCAGTAGAGTAGTGGGGGCAGAGACCCAGTACTTC. Amino acid sequence: CASRVVGAETQYF.

The V gene is TRBV5-4, the J gene TRBJ2-4; TRBD1 matches at 7 bases. The trim removed 2 bases at V and 5 bases at J, leaving 19 bases unmatched. Germline-derived CDR1 and CDR2 are SGHNT and YYREEE (reference sequence). This CDR3 has 19 residues. The CDR3 nucleotides read TGTGCCAGCAGCTTTAAGATTGAGGGGGCGAGGAATAGGGAAAACATTCAGTACTTC. It encodes CASSFKIEGARNRENIQYF.

This clone was seen more than once but under ten times. The chain joins TRBV10-3 to TRBJ2-2, with 9 positions matching TRBD2. Germline assignment: CDR1 ENHRY and CDR2 SYGVKD. J gave up 5 bases and V 9 bases, and 7 bases lay outside the gene matches. The CDR3 runs to 14 residues. As DNA, the CDR3 is TGTGCCATGGCGGGGGGGCCAATTACCGGGGAGCTGTTTTTT. Protein sequence: CAMAGGPITGELFF.

The rearrangement joins TRBV5-1 to TRBJ2-5; tentative D call: TRBD2 (6 bases). Germline V lookup: CDR1 SGHRS, CDR2 YFSETQ. The CDR3 covers 13 residues. Trimming left V 3 bases short and J 4 bases short, with 10 bases between. CDR3 nucleotides: TGCGCCAGCAGCTGGGACTGGGGAGAGACCCAGTACTTC. Amino acids: CASSWDWGETQYF.

The genes are TRBV28 and TRBJ2-1, with 8 bases matching TRBD2. The CDR3 spans 16 residues. V trimming: 5 bases; J trimming: 0 bases; junction bases outside the gene matches: 6. Germline V gene lookup returns CDR1 MDHEN and CDR2 SYDVKM. The CDR3 here is CASSHSGGASYNEQFF. The CDR3 region has the DNA TGTGCCAGCAGTCACTCCGGGGGGGCCTCCTACAATGAGCAGTTCTTC.

A single count supports this clone. The J gene is TRBJ2-7, the V gene TRBV6-6, with D maybe TRBD1 (5 bases). CDR3 size: 14 residues. Trimming left V 4 bases short and J 5 bases short, with 15 bases between. Per the germline V gene, CDR1 is MNHNY and CDR2 is SVGAGI (reference sequence). In DNA, the CDR3 is TGTGCCAGCAGTTCCTACGAGCAGGGCCACGAGCAGTACTTC. As protein: CASSSYEQGHEQYF.

The chain combines TRBV10-3 with TRBJ2-4; 8 bases fit TRBD1. Per the germline V gene, CDR1 is ENHRY and CDR2 is SYGVKD. This CDR3 region has 15 residues. J lost 0 bases, V lost 4 bases, and 2 bases had no gene match. CDR3 sequence reads: CAISAGGEAKNIQYF. CDR3 in DNA: TGTGCCATCAGTGCAGGGGGCGAAGCCAAAAACATTCAGTACTTC.

This CDR3 is CAWSVLERRFF. The CDR3 coding sequence is TGTGCCTGGAGTGTACTAGAACGGCGGTTCTTC. V is TRBV30 and J is TRBJ2-1; the D gene is possibly TRBD2 (5 bases). Looked up from germline, CDR1 is GTSNPN and CDR2 is SVGIG (reference sequence). The CDR3 consists of 11 residues. Trimming cost V 0 bases and J 15 bases, with 12 bases left between them.

The chain employs TRBV30 and TRBJ2-5, with D perhaps matching TRBD2 (5 bases). The V gene's germline CDR1 is GTSNPN and CDR2 SVGIG (reference sequence). The V end was cut by 1 base, the J end by 5 bases, with 14 bases between. This CDR3 is built from 14 residues. The CDR3 sequence is CAWSEKFSEETQYF. The CDR3, as DNA: TGTGCCTGGAGTGAAAAGTTTAGCGAGGAGACCCAGTACTTC. The full variable domain, in which reference TRBV30 and TRBJ2-5 provide the parts outside the CDR3, is SQTIHQWPATLVQPVGSPLSLECTVEGTSNPNLYWYRQAAGRGLQLLFYSVGIGQISSEVPQNLSASRPQDRQFILSSKKLLLSDSGFYLCAWSEKFSEETQYFGPGTRLLVL.

The V call is TRBV5-1, the J call TRBJ1-3, with D maybe TRBD1 (5 bases). Germline CDR1 SGHRS, CDR2 YFSETQ. This CDR3 is 15 amino acids long. With 4 bases removed from V and 4 bases from J, the gap between germline ends came to 15 bases. In DNA, the CDR3 is TGCGCCAGCAGCCTATTAGGGGTATCCGGAAACACCATATATTTT. Residues: CASSLLGVSGNTIYF.

The rearrangement links TRBV6-1 to TRBJ1-6, with a tentative D call TRBD1 (6 bases). Germline V gene sequence: CDR1 MNHNS, CDR2 SASEGT. The length of the CDR3 is 18 residues. V was shortened by 4 bases and J by 0 bases, with 16 bases between the two germline ends. The CDR3 region is CASSVRPRGGSYNSPLHF. For the CDR3, the DNA is TGTGCCAGCAGTGTCCGTCCCAGGGGCGGCTCCTATAATTCACCCCTCCACTTT.

The chain joins TRBV6-1 to TRBJ2-1; TRBD2 matches 11 bases. The CDR3 is made up of 17 amino acids. J lost 2 bases, V lost 4 bases, and 7 bases had no gene match. Germline V gives CDR1 MNHNS, CDR2 SASEGT. CDR3 in amino acids: CASSVAGGRNTYNEQFF. CDR3 nucleotides: TGTGCCAGCAGTGTAGCGGGGGGGCGTAACACCTACAATGAGCAGTTCTTC.

This clone came up once. The chain carries TRBV3-1 (or the pseudogene TRBV3-2) and TRBJ1-2; D call uncertain. The V gene's germline CDR1 is LGHDT and CDR2 YNNKEL (reference sequence). V lost 3 bases and J 3 bases, leaving 8 bases between the germline ends. The CDR3 covers 13 residues. In DNA, the CDR3 is TGTGCCAGCAGCCAGAGGGAGCACTATGGCTACACCTTC. Translated, it gives CASSQREHYGYTF.

The chain joins TRBV5-6 to TRBJ1-6; a possible D gene is TRBD1 (5 bases). Germline V gene data show CDR1 as SGHDT and CDR2 as YYEEEE. The V and J ends lost 4 bases and 4 bases respectively, with 9 bases between them. The CDR3 runs 14 residues. The CDR3 loop reads CASSDRAYNSPLHF. CDR3 coding DNA: TGTGCCAGCAGCGACAGAGCTTATAATTCACCCCTCCACTTT.

This chain links TRBV27 with TRBJ2-3; possibly TRBD2 for D (6 bases). Trimming took off 6 bases at V and 6 bases at J, with 13 bases between the two ends. The germline CDR1 and CDR2 sequences are MNHEY and SMNVEV (reference sequence). The CDR3 is 13 amino acids. The CDR3 coding sequence is TGTGCCAGCAGGGGGGGTTTTGGGGATACGCAGTATTTT. Residues: CASRGGFGDTQYF.

The CDR3 DNA is TGCGCCAGCAGCTTTAACACAGATACGCAGTATTTT. This gives the protein CASSFNTDTQYF. This chain joins TRBV5-1 and TRBJ2-3; D uncertain. CDR3 length equals 12 residues. Germline assignment: CDR1 SGHRS and CDR2 YFSETQ. Trimming took off 2 bases at V and 2 bases at J, with 3 bases between the two ends.

The chain carries TRBV28 and TRBJ1-3; D might be TRBD1 (6 bases). Deletions cut 7 bases from V and 0 bases from J, with 13 bases between. The CDR3 runs to 15 residues. The germline gives CDR1 MDHEN, CDR2 SYDVKM. The chain's CDR3 is CASNDGTHSGNTIYF. DNA for the CDR3: TGTGCCAGCAACGACGGGACACACTCTGGAAACACCATATATTTT.

This chain uses TRBV11-2 with TRBJ1-1; TRBD1 matches at 7 bases. From germline, CDR1 is SGHAT and CDR2 FQNNGV. The length of the CDR3 is 13 residues. Trimming cost V 8 bases and J 6 bases; bases outside gene matches: 9. The CDR3 sequence is CASGWGQPAEAFF. The CDR3, as DNA: TGTGCCAGCGGGTGGGGACAGCCCGCTGAAGCTTTCTTT.

In nucleotides, the CDR3 is TGTGCCGCCCTTTACGGGGGGGTCCGTTGGAATGAGCAGTTCTTC. Translation gives CAALYGGVRWNEQFF. The rearrangement links TRBV6-5 to TRBJ2-1; TRBD2 matches 8 bases. Germline V lookup: CDR1 MNHEY, CDR2 SVGAGI. This CDR3 region has 15 residues. The ends lost 11 bases at V and 7 bases at J; junction bases unmatched: 16.

This chain connects TRBV6-5 to TRBJ2-3; tentative D call: TRBD2 (6 bases). Germline-derived CDR1 and CDR2 are MNHEY and SVGAGI. Trimming stripped 6 bases from V and 5 bases from J, with 15 bases between. The CDR3 sequence is 14 residues long. The DNA for the CDR3 is TGTGCCAGCAGCTACCTGGCTAGCGAAGATACGCAGTATTTT. Translation: CASSYLASEDTQYF.